This TCR beta chain is from a study of cytomegalovirus exposure and HLA in healthy donors. Study context: Genotyping of about 400 donors showed that over 80% belonged to the Caucasian-associated ancestry cluster.

PCR primers comprised 60 Vbeta and 13 Jbeta primers. Sequencing used immunoSEQ multiplex PCR; TCRdb keeps in-frame clones, though not all of them. The sample carries 100,000 to 150,000 clones, around three quarters recorded once. The CDR3 is 14 residues long. The germline V gene has CDR1 MNHNS and CDR2 SASEGT. V shed 6 bases, J shed 2 bases, and the junction held 1 base outside the gene matches. This clone was counted only a few times. The TCR sequence derives from a middle-aged man in good health and CMV-seronegative. The specimen was PBMCs. V is TRBV6-1 and J is TRBJ1-5; 10 bases are shared with TRBD1. This CDR3 reads CASSGTGGNQPQHF. As DNA, the CDR3 is TGTGCCAGCAGCGGGACAGGGGGCAATCAGCCCCAGCATTTT.